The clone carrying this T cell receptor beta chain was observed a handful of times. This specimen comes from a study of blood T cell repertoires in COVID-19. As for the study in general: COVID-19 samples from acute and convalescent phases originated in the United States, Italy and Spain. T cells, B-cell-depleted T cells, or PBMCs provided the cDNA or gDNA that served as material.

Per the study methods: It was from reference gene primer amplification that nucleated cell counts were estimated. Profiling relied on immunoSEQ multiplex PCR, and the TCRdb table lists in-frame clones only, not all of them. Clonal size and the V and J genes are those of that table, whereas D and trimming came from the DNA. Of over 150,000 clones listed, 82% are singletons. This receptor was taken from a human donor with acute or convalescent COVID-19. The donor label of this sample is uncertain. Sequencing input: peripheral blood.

The CDR3 region has the DNA TGTGCCAGCAGCGACGGACTAGAAGTAGGCGAGCAGTACTTC. Protein sequence: CASSDGLEVGEQYF. The chain carries TRBV7-2 and TRBJ2-7; 7 bases agree with TRBD2. Per germline, CDR1 SGHTA and CDR2 FQGNSA. This CDR3 has 14 residues. Trimming at V came to 5 bases and at J to 6 bases, leaving 10 bases not matched to a gene.